Following are 30 T cell receptor beta chains from one sample sequenced in a study of shared clonotypes between healthy human individuals. Some clones are missing from TCRdb's copy, which holds only in-frame ones; the method was immunoSEQ multiplex PCR. The data contain 2,100,000 or so clones, about 94% of them singletons. Sequencing used naive CD4+ T cells sorted from blood. Stated subset: CD45RA+ positively selected. These receptors all stem from a man aged 18 to 30 in good health.

A remark on this clone: This specimen includes other DNA sequences encoding the same CDR3. This rearrangement joins TRBV5-1 to TRBJ2-6; D is ambiguous. Trimming took off 0 bases at V and 0 bases at J, with 10 bases between the two ends. The CDR3 is made up of 17 amino acids. Germline V lookup: CDR1 SGHRS, CDR2 YFSETQ. CDR3 sequence reads: CASSLEGSSSGANVLTF. The CDR3 coding sequence is TGCGCCAGCAGCTTGGAAGGCTCAAGCTCTGGGGCCAACGTCCTGACTTTC.

This rearrangement joins TRBV18 to TRBJ2-2, with 9 bases fitting TRBD1. CDR1 and CDR2 (germline): KGHSH, LQKENI. The CDR3 is made up of 16 amino acids. J lost 5 bases, V lost 3 bases, and 7 bases had no gene match. In DNA, the CDR3 is TGTGCCAGCTCACCCCTGGGACAGGGTGTGACCGGGGAGCTGTTTTTT. It encodes CASSPLGQGVTGELFF.

The chain has TRBV19 and TRBJ2-7, with 9 positions matching TRBD2. Germline lookup yields CDR1 LNHDA and CDR2 SQIVND (reference sequence). The CDR3 is made up of 15 amino acids. Unmatched junction bases numbered 10, after V lost 7 bases and J lost 3 bases. CDR3 bases: TGTGCCAGTACCCGGAGAGCGGGAGGTAGCTACGAGCAGTACTTC. This encodes CASTRRAGGSYEQYF.

This clone was detected only once. The genes are TRBV2 and TRBJ1-1, with 8 nucleotides matching TRBD1. Looked up from germline, CDR1 is SNHLY and CDR2 is FYNNEI. The CDR3 totals 15 residues. Germline trimming cut 9 bases from V and 1 base from J; bases unmatched to any gene: 10. CDR3 amino acids: CARSDRAGRNTEAFF. The CDR3 DNA reads TGTGCCAGATCGGACAGGGCGGGAAGGAACACTGAAGCTTTCTTT.

CDR3 sequence (DNA): TGTGCCATCAGCGGCAGCCTCTATGGCTACACCTTC. Its translation: CAISGSLYGYTF. This chain uses TRBV10-3 with TRBJ1-2; no reliable D call. The CDR3 has 12 amino acids. The V gene's germline CDR1 is ENHRY and CDR2 SYGVKD. The ends were cut back, 6 bases at V and 4 bases at J, with 9 bases in the middle.

The chain carries TRBV4-3 and TRBJ2-4; D perhaps matches TRBD2 (6 bases). The CDR3 has 15 residues. CDR1 and CDR2 from the germline V gene are LGHNA and YSLEER. Trimming took 6 bases from V and 8 from J, leaving 20 bases between them. CDR3 in DNA: TGCGCCAGCAGTAGGCAGTGGGACTTGGGGGACATTCAGTACTTC. Protein product: CASSRQWDLGDIQYF.

The chain links TRBV5-1 to TRBJ2-7, with TRBD1 as a possible D gene (5 bases). Trimming left V 1 base short and J 7 bases short, with 12 bases between. Germline V CDR1 and CDR2: SGHRS, YFSETQ. The CDR3 is 13 amino acids. CDR3 residues: CASSLKGAGEQYF. The CDR3 DNA reads TGCGCCAGCAGCTTGAAAGGGGCCGGGGAGCAGTACTTC.

This clone has a handful of counts. V usage is TRBV13 and J usage is TRBJ1-2, with TRBD1 identical over 8 bases. This CDR3 spans 13 amino acids. The trim removed 5 bases at V and 7 bases at J, leaving 6 bases unmatched. Germline lookup yields CDR1 PRHDT and CDR2 FYEKMQ (reference sequence). CDR3 sequence: CASSGPGQVGYTF. The CDR3 DNA follows: TGTGCCAGCAGCGGACCGGGACAGGTTGGCTACACCTTC.

In regard to this clone: Other nucleotide sequences in the sample specify the same CDR3. The V gene is TRBV20-1, the J gene TRBJ1-1, with D unresolved. The CDR3 spans 10 residues. CDR1 DFQATT and CDR2 SNEGSKA come from the germline V gene (reference sequence). V lost 5 bases and J 2 bases, leaving 3 bases between the germline ends. The CDR3 DNA follows: TGCAGTGCTCCCAACACTGAAGCTTTCTTT. Protein: CSAPNTEAFF.

This sequence joins TRBV5-4 and TRBJ1-2, with D possibly matching TRBD1 (5 bases). This CDR3 region has 16 residues. V dropped 4 bases and J dropped 4 bases, with 20 bases sitting between them. The germline V gene has CDR1 SGHNT and CDR2 YYREEE (reference sequence). CDR3 protein: CASSLANGPGGYGYTF. DNA for the CDR3: TGTGCCAGCAGCCTGGCGAATGGACCGGGGGGCTATGGCTACACCTTC.

This chain links TRBV5-1 with TRBJ2-2, with 8 bases fitting TRBD1. Germline values: CDR1 SGHRS, CDR2 YFSETQ. After removal of 0 bases from V and 0 bases from J, the junction contained 4 bases not matched to a gene. The CDR3 sequence is 17 residues long. The CDR3 region is CASSLAGTGSNTGELFF. CDR3 DNA sequence: TGCGCCAGCAGCTTGGCTGGGACAGGTTCGAACACCGGGGAGCTGTTTTTT.

The rearrangement joins TRBV6-5 to TRBJ1-1; D perhaps matches TRBD1 (5 bases). The germline V and J ends were trimmed by 10 bases and 1 base, with 19 bases remaining between them. The CDR3 loop spans 15 amino acids. The germline V gene has CDR1 MNHEY and CDR2 SVGAGI. In DNA form, the CDR3 reads TGTGCCACCATTGGGCCGGGGGGATCGAACACTGAAGCTTTCTTT. It is translated as CATIGPGGSNTEAFF.

The genes are TRBV10-1 and TRBJ2-6; D gene unclear. Germline-derived CDR1 and CDR2 are WNHNN and SYGVQD (reference sequence). The CDR3 is made up of 16 amino acids. Trimming shortened V by 4 bases and J by 0 bases, and 10 bases separated the two germline ends. CDR3 loop: CASSGGKSSGANVLTF. DNA for the CDR3: TGCGCCAGCAGTGGCGGAAAGAGCTCTGGGGCCAACGTCCTGACTTTC.

The chain joins TRBV27 to TRBJ1-1; the match to TRBD1 covers 8 bases. Germline values: CDR1 MNHEY, CDR2 SMNVEV (reference sequence). The CDR3 sequence is 13 residues long. Germline trimming cut 6 bases from V and 7 bases from J; bases unmatched to any gene: 7. The CDR3 here is CASRPTGAGEAFF. In DNA form, the CDR3 reads TGTGCCAGCAGGCCGACAGGGGCGGGTGAAGCTTTCTTT.

This chain uses TRBV9 with TRBJ2-3; D may be TRBD1 or TRBD2 (5 bases each). This CDR3 comprises 15 residues. V was trimmed by 4 bases and J by 2 bases, leaving 14 bases between them. The germline V gene encodes CDR1 SGDLS and CDR2 YYNGEE. CDR3 sequence reads: CASSRDADNTDTQYF. CDR3 bases: TGTGCCAGCAGCCGGGATGCGGACAACACAGATACGCAGTATTTT.

The rearrangement joins TRBV27 to TRBJ1-1; TRBD1 agrees at 7 bases. Germline loops: CDR1 MNHEY, CDR2 SMNVEV (reference sequence). CDR3 length: 15 residues. Trimming cost V 5 bases and J 3 bases; bases outside gene matches: 9. CDR3 DNA: TGTGCCAGCAGTGGAAGACAGGGAGGGGACACTGAAGCTTTCTTT. Protein product: CASSGRQGGDTEAFF.

This clone has only a few counts. Other DNA sequences in the sample encode the same CDR3. V gene TRBV10-3 combines with J gene TRBJ1-2; D is perhaps TRBD1 (5 bases). V lost 4 bases to trimming and J lost 4 bases, with 10 bases between them. This CDR3 region has 13 residues. The germline V gene encodes CDR1 ENHRY and CDR2 SYGVKD. The CDR3 DNA reads TGTGCCATCAGTGGCGACAGCCTCTATGGCTACACCTTC. Its translation is CAISGDSLYGYTF.

Comment on this clone: The identical CDR3 is also encoded by other nucleotide sequences in the sample. The chain employs TRBV5-1 and TRBJ1-1; D might be TRBD1 (6 bases). Germline V gene data show CDR1 as SGHRS and CDR2 as YFSETQ. The CDR3 has 11 amino acids. V lost 3 bases to trimming and J lost 8 bases, with 8 bases between them. The CDR3 protein is CASSSTGEAFF. The DNA for the CDR3 is TGCGCCAGCAGCTCTACAGGGGAAGCTTTCTTT. Filled out from reference TRBV5-1 and TRBJ1-1, the complete variable domain reads KAGVTQTPRYLIKTRGQQVTLSCSPISGHRSVSWYQQTPGQGLQFLFEYFSETQRNKGNFPGRFSGRQFSNSRSEMNVSTLELGDSALYLCASSSTGEAFFGQGTRLTVV.

This chain connects TRBV7-9 to TRBJ2-1; D is undetermined. This CDR3 is 14 amino acids long. CDR1 is SEHNR, CDR2 FQNEAQ, per germline (reference sequence). Trimming took off 3 bases at V and 8 bases at J, with 14 bases between the two ends. CDR3: CASSLGSSGDEQFF. CDR3 DNA sequence: TGTGCCAGCAGCTTGGGTAGTTCCGGCGATGAGCAGTTCTTC.

The genes are TRBV7-9 and TRBJ1-3; D not certain. Germline V CDR1 and CDR2: SEHNR, FQNEAQ (reference sequence). V was pared by 3 bases and J by 5 bases, with 8 bases between. CDR3 size: 13 residues. For the CDR3, the DNA is TGTGCCAGCAGCTTCGGACCGAGAAACACCATATATTTT. As protein: CASSFGPRNTIYF.

The chain recombines TRBV10-1 with TRBJ2-2, with 7 bases identical to TRBD1. Germline loops: CDR1 WNHNN, CDR2 SYGVQD (reference sequence). The CDR3 contains 15 residues. Losses at the gene ends were 7 bases for V and 1 base for J; bases not matched to a gene: 6. In DNA, the CDR3 is TGCGCCAGCACCTTGGACAGGAAGAACACCGGGGAGCTGTTTTTT. This translates into CASTLDRKNTGELFF.

This chain connects TRBV30 to TRBJ2-7, with 10 bases fitting TRBD1. Germline V gene lookup returns CDR1 GTSNPN and CDR2 SVGIG (reference sequence). V shed 4 bases and J 2 bases; nucleotides not matched to a gene: 8. The CDR3 loop spans 15 amino acids. The CDR3 is CAWTTAGQGAYEQYF. The CDR3 DNA reads TGTGCCTGGACCACTGCCGGACAGGGGGCCTACGAGCAGTACTTC.

The chain is built from TRBV15 and TRBJ2-6; TRBD1 or TRBD2 may be the D gene (5 bases each). Between the trimmed V and J ends, which lost 7 bases and 2 bases, there was a span of 15 bases. Germline V CDR1 and CDR2: LNHNV, YYDKDF (reference sequence). This CDR3 has 16 residues. In DNA, the CDR3 is TGTGCCACCAATCGGCTCCAGGGAGCTGGGGCCAACGTCCTGACTTTC. Protein product: CATNRLQGAGANVLTF.

The chain recombines TRBV7-9 with TRBJ2-3; 9 bases align to TRBD2. The CDR3 loop spans 14 amino acids. The germline gives CDR1 SEHNR, CDR2 FQNEAQ (reference sequence). The V and J ends lost 6 bases and 4 bases, in that order; junction bases with no gene match: 5. The CDR3 sequence: CASRVAGVADTQYF. The CDR3, as DNA: TGTGCCAGCAGGGTAGCGGGAGTGGCAGATACGCAGTATTTT.

This chain links TRBV27 with TRBJ1-1, with 8 bases aligning to TRBD1. The V gene's germline CDR1 is MNHEY and CDR2 SMNVEV (reference sequence). The CDR3 length is 15 residues. The ends lost 3 bases at V and 3 bases at J; junction bases unmatched: 6. CDR3 nucleotide sequence: TGTGCCAGCAGTTTCCTCACGACAGGGGACACTGAAGCTTTCTTT. It is translated as CASSFLTTGDTEAFF.

As to this clone: The same CDR3 can be traced to other DNA sequences in this sample. The rearrangement links TRBV5-1 to TRBJ2-1, with D uncertain. Germline CDR1 and CDR2: SGHRS and YFSETQ. The V end was cut by 2 bases, the J end by 2 bases, with 8 bases between. The CDR3 totals 14 residues. This CDR3 reads CASSLEGPYNEQFF. The CDR3 DNA is TGCGCCAGCAGCTTAGAAGGCCCCTACAATGAGCAGTTCTTC.

The J gene is TRBJ2-5, the V gene TRBV5-1; 13 bases map to TRBD2. The length of the CDR3 is 17 residues. The V segment lost 4 bases and the J segment 4 bases; nucleotides outside the gene matches: 10. Germline-derived CDR1 and CDR2 are SGHRS and YFSETQ. This CDR3 is CASSLTGLAGVPETQYF. In DNA, the CDR3 is TGCGCCAGCAGCCTAACTGGACTAGCGGGAGTTCCAGAGACCCAGTACTTC.

The rearrangement uses TRBV6-5 and TRBJ2-7, with a possible D match to TRBD1 (6 bases). The V end was cut by 0 bases, the J end by 0 bases, with 9 bases between. CDR3 length equals 15 residues. The germline CDR1 and CDR2 sequences are MNHEY and SVGAGI. The CDR3 loop reads CASSYSRDTSYEQYF. The DNA of the CDR3 is TGTGCCAGCAGTTACTCGAGGGACACCTCCTACGAGCAGTACTTC.

This clone turned up a few times. Other DNA sequences in the same sample also yield this CDR3. The genes are TRBV5-1 and TRBJ2-7; 7 nucleotides match TRBD1. The CDR3 runs to 14 residues. V lost 0 bases and J lost 0; bases outside the gene matches: 0. Germline V lookup: CDR1 SGHRS, CDR2 YFSETQ. The CDR3 DNA sequence: TGCGCCAGCAGCTTGGGGGACAGCTCCTACGAGCAGTACTTC. Protein sequence: CASSLGDSSYEQYF. The variable domain in full, completed from reference TRBV5-1 and TRBJ2-7, reads KAGVTQTPRYLIKTRGQQVTLSCSPISGHRSVSWYQQTPGQGLQFLFEYFSETQRNKGNFPGRFSGRQFSNSRSEMNVSTLELGDSALYLCASSLGDSSYEQYFGPGTRLTVT.

The rearrangement joins TRBV6-4 to TRBJ2-7; D is uncertain. The CDR3 consists of 15 residues. Germline CDR1 MRHNA, CDR2 SNTAGT. V lost 5 bases, J lost 3 bases, and 17 bases lay in between. CDR3: CASSSFKGPIYEQYF. CDR3 nucleotides: TGTGCCAGCAGTAGCTTTAAAGGACCTATCTACGAGCAGTACTTC.